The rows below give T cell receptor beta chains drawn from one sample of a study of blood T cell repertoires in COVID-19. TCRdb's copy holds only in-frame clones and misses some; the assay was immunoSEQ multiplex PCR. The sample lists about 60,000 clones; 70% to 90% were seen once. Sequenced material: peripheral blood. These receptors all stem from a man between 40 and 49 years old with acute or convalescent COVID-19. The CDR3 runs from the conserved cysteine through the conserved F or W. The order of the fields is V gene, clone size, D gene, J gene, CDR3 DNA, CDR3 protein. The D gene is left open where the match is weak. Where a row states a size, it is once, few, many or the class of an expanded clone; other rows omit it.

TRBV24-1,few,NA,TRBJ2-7,TGTGCCACCAGTGGGGGCGTGCCGCACGAGCAGTACTTC,CATSGGVPHEQYF
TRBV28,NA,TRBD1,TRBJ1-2,TGTGCCAGCAGTTTTGGGACAGGAGGCGACTATGGCTACACCTTC,CASSFGTGGDYGYTF
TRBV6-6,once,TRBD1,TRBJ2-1,TGTGCCAGCAGCCGACAATCCCCGGGACAGGTGACAATTCTGGACAATGAGCAGTTCTTC,CASSRQSPGQVTILDNEQFF
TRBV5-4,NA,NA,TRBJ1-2,TGTGCCAGCAGCTCACAGGGCCTCCCCTATGGCTACACCTTC,CASSSQGLPYGYTF
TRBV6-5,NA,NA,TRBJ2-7,TGTGCCAGCAGTCGAGGGATTCGCTATATGGACGAGCAGTACTTC,CASSRGIRYMDEQYF
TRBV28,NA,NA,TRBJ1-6,TGTGCCAGCAGGGACGGGGGATCCCTCCACTTT,CASRDGGSLHF
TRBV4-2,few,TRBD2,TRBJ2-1,TGTGCCAGCAGCCAAGATGCTGCGAGCGGGGGGGTCTACAATGAGCAGTTCTTC,CASSQDAASGGVYNEQFF
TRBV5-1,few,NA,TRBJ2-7,TGCGCCAGCAGCTTTCGGGACACTAGCTCCTACGAGCAGTACTTC,CASSFRDTSSYEQYF
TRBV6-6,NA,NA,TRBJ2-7,TGTGCCAGCAGTCCAACAGGGACCTACGAGCAGTACTTC,CASSPTGTYEQYF
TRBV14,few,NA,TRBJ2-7,TGTGCCAGCAGCCCACTAGGCATAAGTGCCTACGAGCAGTACTTC,CASSPLGISAYEQYF
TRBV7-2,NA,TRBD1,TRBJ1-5,TGTGCCAGCAGCTCCACGACAGGGGCCAATCAGCCCCAGCATTTT,CASSSTTGANQPQHF
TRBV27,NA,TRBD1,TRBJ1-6,TGTGCCAGCAGTTTCGGGGACAGGTTGAATTCACCCCTCCACTTT,CASSFGDRLNSPLHF
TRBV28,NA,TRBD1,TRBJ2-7,TGTGCCAGCAGCCTACCGGGACAGGGGAACTACGAGCAGTACTTC,CASSLPGQGNYEQYF
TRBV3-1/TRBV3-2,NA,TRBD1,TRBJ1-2,TGTGCCAGCAGCCATCGGGACAGCTCTTATGGCTACACCTTC,CASSHRDSSYGYTF
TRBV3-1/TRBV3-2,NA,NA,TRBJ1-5,TGTGCCAGCAGCCCTCGGGAGGGGAATCAGCCCCAGCATTTT,CASSPREGNQPQHF
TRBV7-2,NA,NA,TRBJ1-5,TGTGCCAGCAGCTTAGTTTCTGCGAATCAGCCCCAGCATTTT,CASSLVSANQPQHF
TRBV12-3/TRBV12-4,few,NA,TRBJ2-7,TGTGCCAGCGCCAGCTCCTACGAGCAGTACTTC,CASASSYEQYF
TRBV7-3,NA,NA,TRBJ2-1,TGTGCCAGCAGCACCCAACCGACAGTTTTCAATGAGCAGTTCTTC,CASSTQPTVFNEQFF
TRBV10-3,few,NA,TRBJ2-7,TGTGCCATTAGCCGGGTTTCCTACGAGCAGTACTTC,CAISRVSYEQYF
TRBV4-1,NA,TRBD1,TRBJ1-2,TGCGCCAGCAGAGCAACCGGGACAGGGGTATATGGCTACACCTTC,CASRATGTGVYGYTF
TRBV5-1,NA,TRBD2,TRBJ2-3,TGCGCCAGCAGCTTGGCCGGGACTAGCGGAAATACGCAGTATTTT,CASSLAGTSGNTQYF
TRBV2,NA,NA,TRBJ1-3,TGTGCCAGCAGGTCTTCCCCCTCTGGAAACACCATATATTTT,CASRSSPSGNTIYF
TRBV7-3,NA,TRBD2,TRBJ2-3,TGTGCCAGCAGCTTAACGACGGGGGGAACAGATACGCAGTATTTT,CASSLTTGGTDTQYF
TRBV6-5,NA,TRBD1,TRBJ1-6,TGTGCCAGCAGTCAGAACAGGGGGAGAGATTCACCCCTCCACTTT,CASSQNRGRDSPLHF
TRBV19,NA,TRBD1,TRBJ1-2,TGTGCCAGTACAGGGGGCACTAACTATGGCTACACCTTC,CASTGGTNYGYTF
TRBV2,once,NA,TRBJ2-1,TGTGCCAGCAGTGAGGGGCGCCGCTACAATGAGCAGTTCTTC,CASSEGRRYNEQFF
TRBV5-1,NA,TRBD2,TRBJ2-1,TGCGCCAGCAGCCCGAGGACTAGAGCCGATGAGCAGTTCTTC,CASSPRTRADEQFF
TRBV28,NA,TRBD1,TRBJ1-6,TGTGCCAGCAGTTTATCCCTAACACAGGGGATGTTGGATTCACCCCTCCACTTT,CASSLSLTQGMLDSPLHF
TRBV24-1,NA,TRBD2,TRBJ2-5,TGTGCCACCAGTGACTTCGGGGGGCAAGAGACCCAGTACTTC,CATSDFGGQETQYF
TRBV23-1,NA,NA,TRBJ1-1,TGCGCCAGCAGTCATGAAGGGGACACTGAAGCTTTCTTT,CASSHEGDTEAFF
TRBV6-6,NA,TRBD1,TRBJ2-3,TGTGCCAGCTGCTGTTCCGGGACAGGGGGCAAACCCGGAGATACGCAGTATTTT,CASCCSGTGGKPGDTQYF
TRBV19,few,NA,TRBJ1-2,TGTGCCAGTAGTATAGATTCCGGGACATGGAGCTATGGCTACACCTTC,CASSIDSGTWSYGYTF
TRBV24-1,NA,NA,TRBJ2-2,TGTGCCACCAGACAGTCTGGGCCCAGGATGAACACCGGGGAGCTGTTTTTT,CATRQSGPRMNTGELFF
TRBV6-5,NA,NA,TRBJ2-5,TGTGCCAGCAGGCGCGGGAAGCAAGAGACCCAGTACTTC,CASRRGKQETQYF
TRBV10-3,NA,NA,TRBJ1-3,TGTGCCACCCGGGACATTCAGAGCTCTGGAAACACCATATATTTT,CATRDIQSSGNTIYF
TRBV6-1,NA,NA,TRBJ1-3,TGTGCCAGCAGTGATTTTACAGCCTCTGGAAACACCATATATTTT,CASSDFTASGNTIYF
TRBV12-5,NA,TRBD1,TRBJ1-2,TGTGCTAGTGCCCGACAGGGCCCGCTAGTGGGCTATGGCTACACCTTC,CASARQGPLVGYGYTF
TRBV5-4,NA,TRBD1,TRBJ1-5,TGTGCCAGCAGCTTGGGGACAGGGGCTATTAGCAATCAGCCCCAGCATTTT,CASSLGTGAISNQPQHF
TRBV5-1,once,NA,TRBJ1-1,TGCGCCAGCACTATGGGGGGTGAAGCTTTCTTT,CASTMGGEAFF
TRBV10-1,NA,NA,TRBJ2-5,TGCGCCAGCAGTGAGGTCGGTAGTGAGACCCAGTACTTC,CASSEVGSETQYF
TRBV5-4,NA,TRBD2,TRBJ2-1,TGTGCCAGCAGCTCGGGACTAGCTGCGCCCTACAATGAGCAGTTCTTC,CASSSGLAAPYNEQFF